This T cell receptor beta chain was sequenced during a study of shared clonotypes between healthy human individuals. Clones were sequenced by immunoSEQ multiplex PCR, and TCRdb holds only the in-frame ones, with some missing. The top ten hold about 13% of the sample, which has 400,000 to 600,000 clones, 75% to 85% seen once. This CDR3 spans 18 amino acids. CDR1 and CDR2 (germline): MNHEY, SMNVEV (reference sequence). This receptor was obtained from a woman between 35 and 50 years old in good health. Some clones in this sample may be carry-over from other donors' samples. The V gene is TRBV27, the J gene TRBJ2-5; 13 bases agree with TRBD2. The end of the DNA fits TRBJ2-7 better, so the J call may be wrong. Sequencing was carried out using PBMCs. CDR3 bases: TGTGCCAGCAGTTTCGGGGGACTAGCGGGAAGGGGCTCCTACGAGCAGTACTTC. This encodes CASSFGGLAGRGSYEQYF.